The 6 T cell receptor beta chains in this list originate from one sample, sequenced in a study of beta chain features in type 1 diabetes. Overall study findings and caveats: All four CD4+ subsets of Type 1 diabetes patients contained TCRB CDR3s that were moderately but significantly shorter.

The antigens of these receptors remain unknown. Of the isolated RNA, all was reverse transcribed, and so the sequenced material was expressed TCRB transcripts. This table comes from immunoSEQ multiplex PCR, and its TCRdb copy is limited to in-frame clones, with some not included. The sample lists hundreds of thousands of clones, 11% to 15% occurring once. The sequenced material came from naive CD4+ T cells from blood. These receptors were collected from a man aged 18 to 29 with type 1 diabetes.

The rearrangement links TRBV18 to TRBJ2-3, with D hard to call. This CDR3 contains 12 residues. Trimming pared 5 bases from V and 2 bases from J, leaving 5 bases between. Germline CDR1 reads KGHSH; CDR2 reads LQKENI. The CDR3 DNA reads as TGTGCCAGCTCAATCGACACAGATACGCAGTATTTT. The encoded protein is CASSIDTDTQYF.

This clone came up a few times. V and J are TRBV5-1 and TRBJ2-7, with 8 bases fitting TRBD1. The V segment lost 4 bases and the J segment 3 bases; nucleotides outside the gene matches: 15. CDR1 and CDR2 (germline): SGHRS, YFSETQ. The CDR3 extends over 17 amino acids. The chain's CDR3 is CASSLRRQGRFHYEQYF. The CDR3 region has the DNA TGCGCCAGCAGCCTGAGGCGACAGGGGCGATTTCACTACGAGCAGTACTTC.

This chain's CDR3 is CASSYLSGGADTQYF. The CDR3 DNA is TGTGCCAGCAGTTACTTGTCGGGGGGCGCAGATACGCAGTATTTT. The gene calls are TRBV6-5 and TRBJ2-3; TRBD2 might be the D (7 bases). The germline V and J ends were trimmed by 1 base and 4 bases, with 12 bases remaining between them. Germline V lookup: CDR1 MNHEY, CDR2 SVGAGI. This CDR3 is built from 15 residues.

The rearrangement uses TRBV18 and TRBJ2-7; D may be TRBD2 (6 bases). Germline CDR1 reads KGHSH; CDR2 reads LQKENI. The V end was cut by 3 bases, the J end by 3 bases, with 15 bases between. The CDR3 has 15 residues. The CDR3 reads CASSPRGVGNYEQYF. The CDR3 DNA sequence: TGTGCCAGCTCACCTCGCGGGGTCGGGAACTACGAGCAGTACTTC.

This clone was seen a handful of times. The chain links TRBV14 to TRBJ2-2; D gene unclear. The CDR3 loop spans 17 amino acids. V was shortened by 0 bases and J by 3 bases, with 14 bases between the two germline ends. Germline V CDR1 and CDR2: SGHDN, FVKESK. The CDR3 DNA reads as TGTGCCAGCAGCCAAGAACACAGCGAGCCCCACACCGGGGAGCTGTTTTTT. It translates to CASSQEHSEPHTGELFF.

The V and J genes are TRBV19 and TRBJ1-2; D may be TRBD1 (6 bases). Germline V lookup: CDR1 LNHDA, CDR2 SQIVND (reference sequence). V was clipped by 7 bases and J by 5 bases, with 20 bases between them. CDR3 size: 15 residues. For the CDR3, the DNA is TGTGCCAGTAAGGCACCCGCGACAGGTCGGTATGGCTACACCTTC. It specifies CASKAPATGRYGYTF.